These T cell receptor beta chains were read from a single sample in a study of blood T cell repertoires in COVID-19. Assay used: immunoSEQ multiplex PCR; TCRdb lists only in-frame clones, some missing. The table shows about 130,000 clones, with about 84% occurring only once. Sequencing was performed on peripheral blood. The receptors were sampled from a human donor in a cohort sampled during active COVID-19. CDR3s include the opening cysteine and the closing phenylalanine or tryptophan. A D gene is named only where the DNA matches it firmly. Expanded clones get a size class; other rows say once, few or many, or leave the size out.

abundance: NA; j_gene: TRBJ1-1; d_gene: NA; v_gene: TRBV20-1; CDR3aa: CSASGKGEAFF; CDR3nt: TGCAGTGCTTCAGGGAAAGGCGAAGCTTTCTTT
abundance: NA; j_gene: TRBJ2-7; d_gene: TRBD2; v_gene: TRBV3-1/TRBV3-2; CDR3aa: CATGSLSGGPYEQYF; CDR3nt: TGTGCCACCGGAAGCCTTAGCGGGGGACCCTACGAGCAGTACTTC
abundance: NA; j_gene: TRBJ2-3; d_gene: NA; v_gene: TRBV5-1; CDR3aa: CASSYGGAGADTQYF; CDR3nt: TGCGCCAGCAGCTACGGAGGAGCAGGGGCAGATACGCAGTATTTT
abundance: NA; j_gene: TRBJ1-2; d_gene: NA; v_gene: TRBV7-2; CDR3aa: CASSLAHVAPARRSGYTF; CDR3nt: TGTGCCAGCAGCTTAGCGCATGTCGCCCCCGCCCGGAGGAGTGGCTACACCTTC
abundance: NA; j_gene: TRBJ2-3; d_gene: TRBD1; v_gene: TRBV7-9; CDR3aa: CASGSSGGGDTQYF; CDR3nt: TGTGCCAGCGGATCCTCAGGGGGTGGAGATACGCAGTATTTT
abundance: NA; j_gene: TRBJ2-7; d_gene: TRBD2; v_gene: TRBV5-1; CDR3aa: CASSGTSGSSYEQYF; CDR3nt: TGCGCCAGCAGCGGGACTAGCGGGAGCTCCTACGAGCAGTACTTC
abundance: once; j_gene: TRBJ1-3; d_gene: NA; v_gene: TRBV14; CDR3aa: CASSRGLNSGNTIYF; CDR3nt: TGTGCCAGCAGCCGAGGACTGAACTCTGGAAACACCATATATTTT
abundance: NA; j_gene: TRBJ2-1; d_gene: NA; v_gene: TRBV4-1; CDR3aa: CASSQRGGIAPPGEQFF; CDR3nt: TGCGCCAGCAGCCAACGAGGAGGTATAGCGCCCCCGGGGGAGCAGTTCTTC
abundance: NA; j_gene: TRBJ2-5; d_gene: TRBD1; v_gene: TRBV5-1; CDR3aa: CASRSTGGAKTQYF; CDR3nt: TGCGCCAGCAGGTCAACAGGGGGCGCGAAGACCCAGTACTTC
abundance: NA; j_gene: TRBJ1-2; d_gene: TRBD1; v_gene: TRBV28; CDR3aa: CASSLGQGHGYTF; CDR3nt: TGTGCCAGCAGTTTAGGACAGGGGCATGGCTACACCTTC
abundance: few; j_gene: TRBJ1-2; d_gene: TRBD1; v_gene: TRBV2; CDR3aa: CASSGGGYTF; CDR3nt: TGTGCCAGCTCAGGGGGCGGCTACACCTTC
abundance: NA; j_gene: TRBJ2-1; d_gene: NA; v_gene: TRBV12-1; CDR3aa: CASSTPGPGRAINSYNEQFF; CDR3nt: TGTGCCAGCAGCACTCCCGGCCCTGGGCGGGCCATCAACTCCTACAATGAGCAGTTCTTC
abundance: once; j_gene: TRBJ2-7; d_gene: NA; v_gene: TRBV21-1; CDR3aa: CASSKRSEDYEQYF; CDR3nt: TGTGCCAGCAGCAAACGGTCTGAGGACTACGAGCAGTACTTC
abundance: NA; j_gene: TRBJ2-1; d_gene: NA; v_gene: TRBV18; CDR3aa: CASSPGAGPNNEQFF; CDR3nt: TGTGCCAGCTCACCAGGGGCAGGGCCTAACAATGAGCAGTTCTTC
abundance: NA; j_gene: TRBJ2-1; d_gene: NA; v_gene: TRBV19; CDR3aa: CASTPWGGFNEQFF; CDR3nt: TGTGCCAGTACCCCGTGGGGAGGCTTCAATGAGCAGTTCTTC
abundance: NA; j_gene: TRBJ2-7; d_gene: NA; v_gene: TRBV3-1/TRBV3-2; CDR3aa: CASSQGAAGQTYEQYF; CDR3nt: TGTGCCAGCAGCCAAGGCGCGGCAGGACAGACCTACGAGCAGTACTTC
abundance: NA; j_gene: TRBJ2-3; d_gene: TRBD2; v_gene: TRBV19; CDR3aa: CASSRASGMDRTDTQYF; CDR3nt: TGTGCCAGTAGTCGGGCTAGCGGGATGGATAGGACAGATACGCAGTATTTT
abundance: NA; j_gene: TRBJ1-3; d_gene: NA; v_gene: TRBV12-3/TRBV12-4; CDR3aa: CASTRTNTIYF; CDR3nt: TGTGCCAGCACGCGAACGAACACCATATATTTT
abundance: NA; j_gene: TRBJ1-1; d_gene: TRBD1; v_gene: TRBV24-1; CDR3aa: CATSQQGWTEAFF; CDR3nt: TGTGCCACCAGCCAACAGGGGTGGACTGAAGCTTTCTTT
abundance: NA; j_gene: TRBJ1-1; d_gene: NA; v_gene: TRBV5-1; CDR3aa: CASSLEGVSGWAFF; CDR3nt: TGCGCCAGCAGCCTGGAGGGGGTATCGGGTTGGGCTTTCTTT
abundance: NA; j_gene: TRBJ1-2; d_gene: TRBD1; v_gene: TRBV2; CDR3aa: CASSDSPTGGGYTF; CDR3nt: TGTGCCAGCAGTGATTCTCCTACAGGGGGCGGCTACACCTTC
abundance: NA; j_gene: TRBJ2-7; d_gene: NA; v_gene: TRBV7-2; CDR3aa: CASSPRLSNYEQYF; CDR3nt: TGTGCCAGCAGCCCACGACTCTCTAACTACGAGCAGTACTTC
abundance: NA; j_gene: TRBJ2-1; d_gene: TRBD2; v_gene: TRBV2; CDR3aa: CASRTSPGDEQFF; CDR3nt: TGTGCCAGCAGGACTAGCCCAGGAGACGAGCAGTTCTTC
abundance: NA; j_gene: TRBJ2-3; d_gene: NA; v_gene: TRBV5-1; CDR3aa: CASSFTGATDTQYF; CDR3nt: TGCGCCAGCAGCTTCACGGGAGCCACAGATACGCAGTATTTT
abundance: NA; j_gene: TRBJ2-1; d_gene: TRBD2; v_gene: TRBV13; CDR3aa: CASSGAAAPGGYNEQFF; CDR3nt: TGTGCCAGCAGCGGAGCAGCGGCCCCGGGGGGATACAATGAGCAGTTCTTC
abundance: NA; j_gene: TRBJ1-5; d_gene: NA; v_gene: TRBV10-3; CDR3aa: CAISESGQSNQPQHF; CDR3nt: TGTGCCATCAGTGAGTCCGGACAAAGCAATCAGCCCCAGCATTTT
abundance: NA; j_gene: TRBJ2-4; d_gene: NA; v_gene: TRBV18; CDR3aa: CASSPGNRVRQNIQYF; CDR3nt: TGTGCCAGCTCACCAGGAAACCGGGTCAGACAAAACATTCAGTACTTC
abundance: NA; j_gene: TRBJ2-1; d_gene: NA; v_gene: TRBV3-1/TRBV3-2; CDR3aa: CASSHTGVEQFF; CDR3nt: TGTGCCAGCAGCCACACGGGGGTTGAGCAGTTCTTC
abundance: once; j_gene: TRBJ2-1; d_gene: TRBD1; v_gene: TRBV6-6; CDR3aa: CASSSRGGDRVYEQFF; CDR3nt: TGTGCCAGCAGTTCCCGTGGGGGGGACAGGGTGTATGAGCAGTTCTTC
abundance: NA; j_gene: TRBJ2-2; d_gene: NA; v_gene: TRBV11-3; CDR3aa: CASSLTFGGELFF; CDR3nt: TGTGCCAGCAGCTTAACGTTCGGCGGGGAGCTGTTTTTT
abundance: once; j_gene: TRBJ2-3; d_gene: TRBD1; v_gene: TRBV27; CDR3aa: CATKDYRGHPSTDTQYF; CDR3nt: TGTGCCACCAAGGATTACAGGGGGCACCCTAGCACAGATACGCAGTATTTT
abundance: NA; j_gene: TRBJ1-2; d_gene: TRBD1; v_gene: TRBV11-2; CDR3aa: CASRRDRGLYHGYTF; CDR3nt: TGTGCCAGCAGAAGGGACAGGGGGCTATACCATGGCTACACCTTC
abundance: NA; j_gene: TRBJ2-1; d_gene: NA; v_gene: TRBV7-8; CDR3aa: CASSLDLSSYNEQFF; CDR3nt: TGTGCCAGCAGCCTGGACTTGAGCTCCTACAATGAGCAGTTCTTC
abundance: once; j_gene: TRBJ2-3; d_gene: NA; v_gene: TRBV10-3; CDR3aa: CAISPLGSSTDTQYF; CDR3nt: TGTGCCATCAGCCCCCTAGGTTCTAGCACAGATACGCAGTATTTT
abundance: NA; j_gene: TRBJ1-4; d_gene: NA; v_gene: TRBV6-4; CDR3aa: CASSDSRVRCPTNEKLFF; CDR3nt: TGTGCCAGCAGTGACTCGAGGGTACGGTGCCCAACTAATGAAAAACTGTTTTTT
abundance: NA; j_gene: TRBJ1-5; d_gene: TRBD1; v_gene: TRBV30; CDR3aa: CAWRPTQGLSNQPQHF; CDR3nt: TGTGCCTGGAGGCCCACACAGGGGCTTAGCAATCAGCCCCAGCATTTT
abundance: NA; j_gene: TRBJ1-2; d_gene: NA; v_gene: TRBV19; CDR3aa: CASSRQGTYGYTF; CDR3nt: TGTGCCAGTAGTCGGCAGGGTACCTATGGCTACACCTTC
abundance: NA; j_gene: TRBJ2-1; d_gene: TRBD2; v_gene: TRBV7-3; CDR3aa: CASSLAGGHSYNEQFF; CDR3nt: TGTGCCAGCAGCTTAGCGGGAGGACACTCCTACAATGAGCAGTTCTTC
abundance: NA; j_gene: TRBJ2-2; d_gene: TRBD2; v_gene: TRBV18; CDR3aa: CASSPLLAGNTGELFF; CDR3nt: TGTGCCAGCTCACCACTCCTAGCGGGGAACACCGGGGAGCTGTTTTTT
abundance: NA; j_gene: TRBJ1-4; d_gene: NA; v_gene: TRBV9; CDR3aa: CASSGVLQGEKLFF; CDR3nt: TGTGCCAGCAGTGGGGTCCTTCAGGGTGAAAAACTGTTTTTT
abundance: once; j_gene: TRBJ1-6; d_gene: TRBD1; v_gene: TRBV5-5; CDR3aa: CASSSHEDRRSPLHF; CDR3nt: TGTGCCAGCAGCTCTCACGAGGACAGGAGATCACCCCTCCACTTT
abundance: NA; j_gene: TRBJ1-2; d_gene: NA; v_gene: TRBV24-1; CDR3aa: CATSDLRDTNYGYTF; CDR3nt: TGTGCCACCAGTGATTTGCGGGACACTAACTATGGCTACACCTTC
abundance: NA; j_gene: TRBJ2-4; d_gene: NA; v_gene: TRBV10-1; CDR3aa: CASSETLGQPGAKNIQYF; CDR3nt: TGCGCCAGCAGTGAAACACTGGGACAACCAGGAGCCAAAAACATTCAGTACTTC
abundance: NA; j_gene: TRBJ1-5; d_gene: TRBD1; v_gene: TRBV18; CDR3aa: CASSPVQGARQPQHF; CDR3nt: TGTGCCAGCTCACCCGTACAGGGGGCAAGGCAGCCCCAGCATTTT
abundance: NA; j_gene: TRBJ1-3; d_gene: NA; v_gene: TRBV2; CDR3aa: CATTGISGNTIYF; CDR3nt: TGTGCCACTACAGGGATCTCTGGAAACACCATATATTTT
abundance: NA; j_gene: TRBJ2-3; d_gene: NA; v_gene: TRBV19; CDR3aa: CASSIGEVFTGDTQYF; CDR3nt: TGTGCCAGTAGTATAGGTGAGGTTTTTACAGGAGATACGCAGTATTTT
abundance: once; j_gene: TRBJ2-7; d_gene: NA; v_gene: TRBV10-2; CDR3aa: CASRVTGTYEQYF; CDR3nt: TGCGCCAGCAGGGTGACAGGTACCTACGAGCAGTACTTC
abundance: NA; j_gene: TRBJ2-1; d_gene: NA; v_gene: TRBV6-5; CDR3aa: CASSRTPLNEQFF; CDR3nt: TGTGCCAGCAGTCGGACACCGCTCAATGAGCAGTTCTTC
abundance: NA; j_gene: TRBJ1-3; d_gene: NA; v_gene: TRBV15; CDR3aa: CATSSPGPQTSGNTIYF; CDR3nt: TGTGCCACCAGCAGTCCAGGGCCCCAAACCTCTGGAAACACCATATATTTT
abundance: NA; j_gene: TRBJ2-3; d_gene: TRBD2; v_gene: TRBV6-5; CDR3aa: CASSYSMRGWADTQYF; CDR3nt: TGTGCCAGCAGTTACTCGATGCGGGGGTGGGCAGATACGCAGTATTTT
abundance: few; j_gene: TRBJ1-1; d_gene: TRBD1; v_gene: TRBV28; CDR3aa: CASRGQGAGNTEAFF; CDR3nt: TGTGCCAGCCGAGGACAGGGGGCAGGGAACACTGAAGCTTTCTTT
abundance: NA; j_gene: TRBJ2-7; d_gene: NA; v_gene: TRBV15; CDR3aa: CATSREGSGNSYEQYF; CDR3nt: TGTGCCACCAGCAGAGAGGGTAGCGGCAACTCCTACGAGCAGTACTTC
abundance: NA; j_gene: TRBJ2-3; d_gene: TRBD2; v_gene: TRBV5-1; CDR3aa: CASSHSLAGGPSDTQYF; CDR3nt: TGCGCCAGCAGCCACTCATTAGCGGGAGGGCCATCCGATACGCAGTATTTT
abundance: NA; j_gene: TRBJ1-5; d_gene: NA; v_gene: TRBV7-2; CDR3aa: CASSPQGFSNQPQHF; CDR3nt: TGTGCCAGCAGCCCACAGGGATTTTCAAATCAGCCCCAGCATTTT
abundance: once; j_gene: TRBJ2-7; d_gene: TRBD1; v_gene: TRBV6-6; CDR3aa: CASSSTGWNF; CDR3nt: TGTGCCAGCAGTTCGACAGGGTGGAACTTC
abundance: NA; j_gene: TRBJ1-2; d_gene: TRBD1; v_gene: TRBV5-6; CDR3aa: CASSLATGADGYTF; CDR3nt: TGTGCCAGCAGCTTGGCAACAGGGGCCGATGGCTACACCTTC
abundance: NA; j_gene: TRBJ2-5; d_gene: NA; v_gene: TRBV4-3; CDR3aa: CASSQGRGGSGLGETQYF; CDR3nt: TGCGCCAGCAGCCAAGGCCGCGGAGGCTCCGGCCTGGGGGAGACCCAGTACTTC
abundance: NA; j_gene: TRBJ2-7; d_gene: NA; v_gene: TRBV15; CDR3aa: CATSRLGGSYEQYF; CDR3nt: TGTGCCACCAGCAGACTCGGAGGATCCTACGAGCAGTACTTC
abundance: NA; j_gene: TRBJ2-7; d_gene: NA; v_gene: TRBV25-1; CDR3aa: CASPTGELSYEQYF; CDR3nt: TGTGCCAGCCCGACAGGCGAACTTTCCTACGAGCAGTACTTC
abundance: NA; j_gene: TRBJ2-3; d_gene: TRBD1; v_gene: TRBV5-8; CDR3aa: CASSFGSTGTGSNTDTQYF; CDR3nt: TGTGCCAGCAGCTTTGGATCCACAGGGACAGGGAGTAACACAGATACGCAGTATTTT